A single sample gave rise to the 13 T cell receptor beta chains below, sequenced in a study of Graves' ophthalmopathy and Graves' hyperthyroidism. CDR3 regions of TCR beta were amplified from RNA transcripts. A first-round RT-PCR used HTBI primers, followed by a second-round multiplex PCR. TCRdb re-derived calls from the multiplex PCR reads in MiXCR, one entry per CDR3 protein. The repertoire includes roughly 420,000 distinct CDR3 sequences, around 21% of them detected once, and roughly 3.2% sits in the top ten. Sequencing was performed on peripheral blood. All receptors derive from a woman aged 18-29 years with stable Graves' hyperthyroidism.

The chain links TRBV6-5 to TRBJ1-1; D ambiguous. V dropped 3 bases and J dropped 0 bases, with 11 bases sitting between them. The CDR3 consists of 15 residues. Per germline, CDR1 MNHEY and CDR2 SVGAGI. The CDR3 coding sequence is TGTGCCAGCAGTTATGGGTCCCCCATGAACACTGAAGCTTTCTTT. It translates to CASSYGSPMNTEAFF.

In this sample, this clonotype turned up many times. The rearrangement uses TRBV6-5 and TRBJ2-7, with D possibly TRBD1 on 5 matching bases. This CDR3 comprises 15 residues. V gave up 2 bases and J gave up 5 bases, with 16 bases separating them. Germline V gene sequence: CDR1 MNHEY, CDR2 SVGAGI. In DNA, the CDR3 is TGTGCCAGCAGTTACCCCACAGGCCCCTATCACGAGCAGTACTTC. Protein sequence: CASSYPTGPYHEQYF.

This clonotype was counted ten times or more. The chain links TRBV6-2 or TRBV6-3 to TRBJ2-2; D possibly corresponds to TRBD1 (6 bases). Trimming shortened V by 0 bases and J by 1 base, and 9 bases separated the two germline ends. This CDR3 has 16 amino acids. Germline CDR1 MNHEY, CDR2 SVGEGT. The CDR3 loop reads CASSYSGRGNTGELFF. For the CDR3, the DNA is TGTGCCAGCAGTTACTCGGGCAGGGGGAACACCGGGGAGCTGTTTTTT.

This clonotype appeared a single time. This clone may be a read error of a much larger clone one base away. The V call is TRBV5-1, the J call TRBJ2-7; 7 positions agree with TRBD1. Losses at the gene ends were 10 bases for V and 0 bases for J; bases not matched to a gene: 10. CDR1 is SGHRS and CDR2 is YFSETQ in the germline V gene. This CDR3 is 14 amino acids long. CDR3 sequence (DNA): TGCGCCGGCAAGGAAGGGACAGCCTCCTACGAGCAGTACTTC. Translated: CAGKEGTASYEQYF.

This clonotype came up many times. The chain couples TRBV6-5 to TRBJ2-5, with D uncertain. CDR1 MNHEY and CDR2 SVGAGI come from the germline V gene. V shed 1 base and J shed 1 base, with 7 bases lying between them. The CDR3 runs to 14 residues. CDR3 residues: CASSYWETQETQYF. The CDR3 DNA reads as TGTGCCAGCAGTTACTGGGAAACCCAAGAGACCCAGTACTTC.

The V and J genes are TRBV6-1 and TRBJ1-2; D is uncertain. Germline V gives CDR1 MNHNS, CDR2 SASEGT. The CDR3 consists of 13 residues. V was cut by 0 bases and J by 8 bases, with 10 bases left in between. In DNA, the CDR3 is TGTGCCAGCAGTGAAGCACGGGTGTGGGGCTACACCTTC. Protein: CASSEARVWGYTF.

This clonotype was recorded at least ten times. CDR3 sequence (DNA): TGCAGTGCTAGAGATCCGACTAGCGGAGATATCTACGAGCAGTACTTC. This encodes CSARDPTSGDIYEQYF. The rearrangement links TRBV20-1 to TRBJ2-7, with 9 bases identical to TRBD2. V shed 0 bases, J shed 3 bases, and the junction held 9 bases outside the gene matches. Germline assignment: CDR1 DFQATT and CDR2 SNEGSKA (reference sequence). This CDR3 comprises 16 residues.

This clonotype came up many times. This chain uses TRBV6-2 or TRBV6-3 with TRBJ2-2, with TRBD2 identical over 8 bases. The CDR3 is made up of 15 amino acids. V lost 5 bases to trimming and J lost 3 bases; unmatched junction nucleotides: 5. The germline V gene has CDR1 MNHEY and CDR2 SVGEGT. The CDR3 DNA reads TGTGCCAGCAGTGCGACTAGCGCGGACACCGGGGAGCTGTTTTTT. As protein: CASSATSADTGELFF.

There are many counts of this clonotype. This chain connects TRBV20-1 to TRBJ2-5; 7 bases match TRBD1. Losses at the gene ends were 0 bases for V and 7 bases for J; bases not matched to a gene: 17. The V gene's germline CDR1 is DFQATT and CDR2 SNEGSKA (reference sequence). The CDR3 has 17 residues. The DNA of the CDR3 is TGCAGTGCTAGAGATTTGGTGTTGGGACAGAAAAGATTGACCCAGTACTTC. Protein sequence: CSARDLVLGQKRLTQYF.

This clonotype has ten or more counts. V usage is TRBV7-3 and J usage is TRBJ1-2; TRBD1 might be the D (6 bases). The germline V gene encodes CDR1 SGHTA and CDR2 FQGTGA. The CDR3 has 13 amino acids. Trimming took 4 bases from V and 5 from J, leaving 11 bases between them. CDR3 loop: CASSSGQGYGYTF. CDR3 in DNA: TGTGCCAGCAGCTCCGGGCAGGGGTATGGCTACACCTTC.

This clonotype was observed a handful of times. The V and J genes are TRBV19 and TRBJ2-7; tentative D call: TRBD1 (5 bases). This CDR3 has 13 amino acids. The ends were cut back, 1 base at V and 5 bases at J, with 9 bases in the middle. Germline V gene data show CDR1 as LNHDA and CDR2 as SQIVND (reference sequence). The CDR3 bases are TGTGCCAGTAGTATAGTCCCACAGGACGAGCAGTACTTC. This gives the protein CASSIVPQDEQYF. The full variable domain, its missing parts supplied by reference TRBV19 and TRBJ2-7, is DGGITQSPKYLFRKEGQNVTLSCEQNLNHDAMYWYRQDPGQGLRLIYYSQIVNDFQKGDIAEGYSVSREKKESFPLTVTSAQKNPTAFYLCASSIVPQDEQYFGPGTRLTVT.

This clonotype has ten or more counts. The gene calls are TRBV7-2 and TRBJ1-1; D ambiguous. CDR1 and CDR2 (germline): SGHTA, FQGNSA. This CDR3 region has 16 residues. Trimming took 0 bases from V and 0 from J, leaving 11 bases between them. CDR3 DNA: TGTGCCAGCAGCTTAGCGGCACGTCGGTTGAACACTGAAGCTTTCTTT. Translating gives CASSLAARRLNTEAFF. Complete variable domain (other parts from reference TRBV7-2 and TRBJ1-1): GAGVSQSPSNKVTEKGKDVELRCDPISGHTALYWYRQSLGQGLEFLIYFQGNSAPDKSGLPSDRFSAERTGGSVSTLTIQRTQQEDSAVYLCASSLAARRLNTEAFFGQGTRLTVV.

This chain connects TRBV4-1 to TRBJ2-7; tentatively, D is TRBD2 (5 bases). Germline CDR1 is MGHRA and CDR2 is YSYEKL. The CDR3 is 14 amino acids. The ends were cut back, 0 bases at V and 4 bases at J, with 10 bases in the middle. CDR3 protein: CASSQEKRGYEQYF. CDR3 sequence (DNA): TGCGCCAGCAGCCAAGAGAAGAGAGGGTACGAGCAGTACTTC.